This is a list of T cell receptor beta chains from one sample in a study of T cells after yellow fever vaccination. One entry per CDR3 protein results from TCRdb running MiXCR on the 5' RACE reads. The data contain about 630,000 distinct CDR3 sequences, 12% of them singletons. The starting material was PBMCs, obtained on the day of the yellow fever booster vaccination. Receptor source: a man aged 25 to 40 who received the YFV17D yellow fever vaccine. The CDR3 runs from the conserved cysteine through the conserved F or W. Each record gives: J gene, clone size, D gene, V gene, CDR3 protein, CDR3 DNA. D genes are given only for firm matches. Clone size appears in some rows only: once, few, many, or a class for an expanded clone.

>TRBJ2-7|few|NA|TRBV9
CASSPYRDGAYEQYF
TGTGCCAGCAGCCCTTACCGGGACGGGGCCTACGAGCAGTACTTC
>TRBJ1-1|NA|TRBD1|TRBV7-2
CASSLEQGFMNTEAFF
TGTGCCAGCAGCTTAGAACAGGGGTTCATGAACACTGAAGCTTTCTTT
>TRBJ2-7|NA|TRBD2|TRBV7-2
CASSLRVLAGGNYEQYF
TGTGCCAGCAGCCTCCGTGTCTTAGCGGGAGGGAACTACGAGCAGTACTTC
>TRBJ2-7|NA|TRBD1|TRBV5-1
CASSRGQGGVEQYF
TGCGCCAGCAGCCGTGGACAGGGTGGGGTCGAGCAGTACTTC
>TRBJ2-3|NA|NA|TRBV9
CASSPGDFGDTQYF
TGTGCCAGCAGCCCGGGCGACTTTGGCGATACGCAGTATTTT
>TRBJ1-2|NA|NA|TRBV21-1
CASTRPTPNYGYTF
TGTGCCAGCACCCGGCCCACCCCGAACTATGGCTACACCTTC
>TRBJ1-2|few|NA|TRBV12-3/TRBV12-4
CASSIRSRYTF
TGTGCCAGCAGTATACGGAGCCGCTACACCTTC
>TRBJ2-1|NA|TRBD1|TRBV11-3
CASSHRSTGNNEQFF
TGTGCCAGCAGCCATCGATCGACAGGGAACAATGAGCAGTTCTTC
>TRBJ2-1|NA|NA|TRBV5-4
CASTSRGKLYNEQFF
TGTGCCAGCACCTCCCGGGGAAAGCTGTACAATGAGCAGTTCTTC
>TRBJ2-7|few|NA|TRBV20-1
CSARVPGTNYEQYF
TGCAGTGCTAGAGTCCCCGGGACAAACTACGAGCAGTACTTC
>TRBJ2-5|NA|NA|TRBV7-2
CASSLTSTQYF
TGTGCCAGCAGCTTAACCTCCACCCAGTACTTC
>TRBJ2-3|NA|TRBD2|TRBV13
CASSQRWASGTSDTQYF
TGTGCCAGCAGCCAAAGATGGGCTAGCGGGACGAGCGATACGCAGTATTTT
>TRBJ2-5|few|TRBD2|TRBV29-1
CSVVSGSSLETQYF
TGCAGCGTTGTGAGCGGGAGCTCTCTAGAGACCCAGTACTTC
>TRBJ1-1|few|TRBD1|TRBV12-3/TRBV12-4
CASSFRGQGEAFF
TGTGCCAGCAGTTTCAGGGGGCAGGGTGAAGCTTTCTTT
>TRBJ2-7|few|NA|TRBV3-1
CASSQDDRTEWSSYEQYF
TGTGCCAGCAGCCAAGATGATAGGACGGAATGGAGCTCCTACGAGCAGTACTTC
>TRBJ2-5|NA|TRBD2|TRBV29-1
CSVFYGTRGSSQETQYF
TGCAGCGTCTTCTACGGGACTAGAGGTTCTTCCCAAGAGACCCAGTACTTC
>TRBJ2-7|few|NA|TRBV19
CASSQQAYEQYF
TGTGCCAGTAGTCAGCAAGCCTACGAGCAGTACTTC
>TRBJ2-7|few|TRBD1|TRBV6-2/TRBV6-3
CASSRGTGVSEQYF
TGTGCCAGCAGCCGCGGGACAGGGGTCAGTGAGCAGTACTTC
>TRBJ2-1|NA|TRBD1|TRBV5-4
CASSLQGVRNEQFF
TGTGCCAGCAGCTTGCAGGGGGTAAGGAATGAGCAGTTCTTC
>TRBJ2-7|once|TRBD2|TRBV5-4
CASSLVFSGNHEQYF
TGTGCCAGCAGCTTGGTATTTAGCGGGAACCACGAGCAGTACTTC